A selection of T cell receptor beta chains follows, all from one sample in a study of blood T cell repertoires in COVID-19. The table came from immunoSEQ multiplex PCR; TCRdb's copy has only in-frame clones and leaves some out. The sample includes hundreds of thousands of clones, roughly nine tenths seen only once; the top ten take 6.5% to 9.5%. Source material: PBMCs or T cells enriched from blood (not recorded which). These receptors were obtained from a woman aged 55 to 70 who had recovered from COVID-19. Each CDR3 is given with its conserved first and last residue. Fields, in order: D gene, J gene, clone size, V gene, CDR3 length, CDR3 protein, CDR3 DNA. The D gene is left open where the match is weak. The size field is filled for only some rows; it gives once, few, many or a size class.

d_call: NA
j_call: TRBJ1-5
clone_size: NA
v_call: TRBV11-2
cdr3_length: 13
cdr3_aa: CASSLGYNQPQHF
cdr3_nt: TGTGCCAGCAGCTTGGGCTACAATCAGCCCCAGCATTTT

d_call: NA
j_call: TRBJ1-2
clone_size: NA
v_call: TRBV12-2
cdr3_length: 17
cdr3_aa: CASRFSSRERGGYGYTF
cdr3_nt: TGTGCAAGTCGCTTCAGCAGCCGGGAGAGGGGAGGGTATGGCTACACCTTC

d_call: NA
j_call: TRBJ2-3
clone_size: NA
v_call: TRBV10-2
cdr3_length: 14
cdr3_aa: CASTGRGAVDTQYF
cdr3_nt: TGCGCCAGCACGGGCCGGGGGGCAGTAGATACGCAGTATTTT

d_call: TRBD2
j_call: TRBJ2-3
clone_size: NA
v_call: TRBV5-1
cdr3_length: 15
cdr3_aa: CASSSGLAGLNTQYF
cdr3_nt: TGCGCCAGCAGCTCGGGACTAGCGGGGTTAAATACGCAGTATTTT

d_call: TRBD1
j_call: TRBJ1-2
clone_size: NA
v_call: TRBV11-2
cdr3_length: 14
cdr3_aa: CASSVPGQHYGYTF
cdr3_nt: TGTGCCAGCAGCGTACCGGGACAGCACTATGGCTACACCTTC

d_call: NA
j_call: TRBJ2-3
clone_size: NA
v_call: TRBV3-1/TRBV3-2
cdr3_length: 15
cdr3_aa: CASSLTGSSTDTQYF
cdr3_nt: TGTGCCAGCAGCTTAACAGGATCGAGCACAGATACGCAGTATTTT

d_call: NA
j_call: TRBJ2-1
clone_size: NA
v_call: TRBV30
cdr3_length: 16
cdr3_aa: CAWSVLQGWSYNEQFF
cdr3_nt: TGTGCCTGGAGTGTACTTCAGGGATGGTCCTACAATGAGCAGTTCTTC

d_call: TRBD2
j_call: TRBJ2-1
clone_size: NA
v_call: TRBV30
cdr3_length: 16
cdr3_aa: CAWSSSGGPSYNEQFF
cdr3_nt: TGTGCCTGGAGTTCTAGCGGGGGACCCTCCTACAATGAGCAGTTCTTC

d_call: NA
j_call: TRBJ1-3
clone_size: NA
v_call: TRBV4-2
cdr3_length: 17
cdr3_aa: CASSQESTAFSGNTIYF
cdr3_nt: TGTGCCAGCAGCCAAGAGTCGACAGCGTTCTCTGGAAACACCATATATTTT

d_call: NA
j_call: TRBJ2-1
clone_size: NA
v_call: TRBV10-3
cdr3_length: 14
cdr3_aa: CAISPRTIDNEQFF
cdr3_nt: TGTGCCATCAGCCCCCGGACTATAGACAATGAGCAGTTCTTC

d_call: NA
j_call: TRBJ1-1
clone_size: NA
v_call: TRBV7-9
cdr3_length: 14
cdr3_aa: CASSLQMMNTEAFF
cdr3_nt: TGTGCCAGCAGCTTACAGATGATGAACACTGAAGCTTTCTTT

d_call: NA
j_call: TRBJ1-6
clone_size: once
v_call: TRBV30
cdr3_length: 15
cdr3_aa: CAWRVPAGGGSPLHF
cdr3_nt: TGTGCCTGGAGAGTGCCGGCTGGGGGGGGTTCACCCCTCCACTTT

d_call: TRBD1
j_call: TRBJ1-6
clone_size: once
v_call: TRBV6-9
cdr3_length: 15
cdr3_aa: CASSSRQGNNSPLHF
cdr3_nt: TGTGCCAGCAGTTCCAGACAGGGGAATAATTCACCCCTCCACTTT

d_call: NA
j_call: TRBJ2-7
clone_size: NA
v_call: TRBV3-1/TRBV3-2
cdr3_length: 15
cdr3_aa: CASSTKGLSRAEQYF
cdr3_nt: TGTGCCAGCAGCACCAAGGGGCTCTCTCGCGCCGAGCAGTACTTC

d_call: NA
j_call: TRBJ1-6
clone_size: NA
v_call: TRBV6-5
cdr3_length: 13
cdr3_aa: CASRASHNSPLHF
cdr3_nt: TGTGCCAGCCGCGCGAGCCATAATTCACCCCTCCACTTT

d_call: TRBD1
j_call: TRBJ1-1
clone_size: NA
v_call: TRBV11-2
cdr3_length: 18
cdr3_aa: CASSPPSTGTGVDTEAFF
cdr3_nt: TGTGCCAGCAGCCCACCCTCAACCGGGACAGGGGTTGACACTGAAGCTTTCTTT

d_call: TRBD1
j_call: TRBJ2-7
clone_size: NA
v_call: TRBV5-1
cdr3_length: 17
cdr3_aa: CASSSLPPGTGTYEQYF
cdr3_nt: TGCGCCAGCAGCTCGCTACCCCCTGGGACAGGGACGTACGAGCAGTACTTC

d_call: NA
j_call: TRBJ2-2
clone_size: few
v_call: TRBV5-8
cdr3_length: 17
cdr3_aa: CASSRGMGRTNTGELFF
cdr3_nt: TGTGCCAGCAGCCGGGGCATGGGGAGGACGAACACCGGGGAGCTGTTTTTT

d_call: NA
j_call: TRBJ1-6
clone_size: NA
v_call: TRBV27
cdr3_length: 14
cdr3_aa: CASSLPWGGSPLHF
cdr3_nt: TGTGCCAGCAGCCTCCCCTGGGGAGGATCACCCCTCCACTTT

d_call: NA
j_call: TRBJ2-2
clone_size: NA
v_call: TRBV10-3
cdr3_length: 14
cdr3_aa: CAISGQANTGELFF
cdr3_nt: TGTGCCATCAGCGGACAAGCGAACACCGGGGAGCTGTTTTTT

d_call: NA
j_call: TRBJ1-4
clone_size: NA
v_call: TRBV5-1
cdr3_length: 15
cdr3_aa: CASSFGGLSNEKLFF
cdr3_nt: TGCGCCAGCAGCTTTGGGGGGTTGAGTAATGAAAAACTGTTTTTT

d_call: TRBD1
j_call: TRBJ1-3
clone_size: few
v_call: TRBV5-5
cdr3_length: 15
cdr3_aa: CASSFLQGAGNTIYF
cdr3_nt: TGTGCCAGCAGTTTTCTACAGGGGGCTGGAAACACCATATATTTT

d_call: NA
j_call: TRBJ2-1
clone_size: few
v_call: TRBV10-1
cdr3_length: 13
cdr3_aa: CASSGGLYNEQFF
cdr3_nt: TGCGCCAGCAGTGGAGGCCTTTACAATGAGCAGTTCTTC

d_call: NA
j_call: TRBJ2-2
clone_size: NA
v_call: TRBV13
cdr3_length: 16
cdr3_aa: CASSLRASMHTGELFF
cdr3_nt: TGTGCCAGCAGCTTAAGGGCTAGCATGCACACCGGGGAGCTGTTTTTT

d_call: TRBD1
j_call: TRBJ1-2
clone_size: NA
v_call: TRBV3-1/TRBV3-2
cdr3_length: 14
cdr3_aa: CASSQAEGAGGYTF
cdr3_nt: TGTGCCAGCAGCCAAGCGGAGGGGGCGGGGGGCTACACCTTC

d_call: NA
j_call: TRBJ2-4
clone_size: NA
v_call: TRBV14
cdr3_length: 16
cdr3_aa: CASSQTTGTAKNIQYF
cdr3_nt: TGTGCCAGCAGCCAGACGACAGGTACCGCCAAAAACATTCAGTACTTC

d_call: NA
j_call: TRBJ1-4
clone_size: NA
v_call: TRBV2
cdr3_length: 12
cdr3_aa: CASGTLNEKLFF
cdr3_nt: TGTGCCAGCGGGACACTTAATGAAAAACTGTTTTTT

d_call: NA
j_call: TRBJ1-2
clone_size: NA
v_call: TRBV2
cdr3_length: 15
cdr3_aa: CASSERTAQGYGYTF
cdr3_nt: TGTGCCAGCAGTGAAAGGACAGCGCAGGGCTATGGCTACACCTTC

d_call: TRBD1
j_call: TRBJ2-1
clone_size: NA
v_call: TRBV2
cdr3_length: 14
cdr3_aa: CASTWDSSYNEQFF
cdr3_nt: TGTGCCAGCACTTGGGACAGTTCCTACAATGAGCAGTTCTTC

d_call: NA
j_call: TRBJ1-6
clone_size: NA
v_call: TRBV27
cdr3_length: 15
cdr3_aa: CASSRVGSYNSPLHF
cdr3_nt: TGTGCCAGCAGCAGGGTGGGGTCCTATAATTCACCCCTCCACTTT

d_call: NA
j_call: TRBJ1-1
clone_size: NA
v_call: TRBV7-2
cdr3_length: 13
cdr3_aa: CASSLDPARRAFF
cdr3_nt: TGTGCCAGCAGCTTAGACCCCGCTAGGAGGGCTTTCTTT

d_call: TRBD2
j_call: TRBJ2-1
clone_size: NA
v_call: TRBV2
cdr3_length: 20
cdr3_aa: CASTQTLAGGSGSWDNEQFF
cdr3_nt: TGTGCCAGCACCCAAACTTTAGCGGGGGGGTCAGGTTCTTGGGACAATGAGCAGTTCTTC

d_call: NA
j_call: TRBJ1-2
clone_size: NA
v_call: TRBV14
cdr3_length: 14
cdr3_aa: CASSANRVKSGYTF
cdr3_nt: TGTGCCAGCAGCGCAAACAGGGTGAAGAGCGGCTACACCTTC

d_call: NA
j_call: TRBJ2-7
clone_size: NA
v_call: TRBV19
cdr3_length: 15
cdr3_aa: CASSPGGTVPYEQYF
cdr3_nt: TGTGCCAGTAGTCCCGGCGGGACAGTGCCCTACGAGCAGTACTTC

d_call: TRBD1
j_call: TRBJ1-6
clone_size: NA
v_call: TRBV2
cdr3_length: 16
cdr3_aa: CASSVQGAKNNSPLHF
cdr3_nt: TGTGCCAGCAGCGTACAGGGGGCAAAGAATAATTCACCCCTCCACTTT

d_call: NA
j_call: TRBJ1-4
clone_size: NA
v_call: TRBV18
cdr3_length: 14
cdr3_aa: CASSSTTANEKLFF
cdr3_nt: TGTGCCAGCTCATCCACTACGGCTAATGAAAAACTGTTTTTT

d_call: NA
j_call: TRBJ2-1
clone_size: NA
v_call: TRBV19
cdr3_length: 14
cdr3_aa: CASQTQGPSGEQFF
cdr3_nt: TGTGCCAGTCAGACCCAGGGTCCATCGGGTGAGCAGTTCTTC

d_call: TRBD2
j_call: TRBJ2-3
clone_size: NA
v_call: TRBV15
cdr3_length: 15
cdr3_aa: CATSRTGGATDTQYF
cdr3_nt: TGTGCCACCAGCAGAACCGGGGGGGCGACAGATACGCAGTATTTT

d_call: NA
j_call: TRBJ2-3
clone_size: NA
v_call: TRBV4-2
cdr3_length: 14
cdr3_aa: CASSRGAGTDTQYF
cdr3_nt: TGTGCCAGCAGCCGAGGGGCGGGGACAGATACGCAGTATTTT

d_call: NA
j_call: TRBJ2-5
clone_size: NA
v_call: TRBV30
cdr3_length: 13
cdr3_aa: CAWNRDTRETQYF
cdr3_nt: TGTGCCTGGAACCGGGACACGCGGGAGACCCAGTACTTC

d_call: NA
j_call: TRBJ1-1
clone_size: NA
v_call: TRBV11-3
cdr3_length: 15
cdr3_aa: CASSLGGLQNTEAFF
cdr3_nt: TGTGCCAGCAGCTTAGGGGGACTCCAGAACACTGAAGCTTTCTTT

d_call: NA
j_call: TRBJ2-2
clone_size: NA
v_call: TRBV3-1/TRBV3-2
cdr3_length: 14
cdr3_aa: CASSHGSNTGELFF
cdr3_nt: TGTGCCAGCAGCCATGGGAGTAACACCGGGGAGCTGTTTTTT

d_call: NA
j_call: TRBJ2-1
clone_size: NA
v_call: TRBV7-9
cdr3_length: 11
cdr3_aa: CASSLSPERFF
cdr3_nt: TGTGCCAGCAGCTTATCCCCAGAGCGGTTCTTC

d_call: NA
j_call: TRBJ2-2
clone_size: NA
v_call: TRBV5-5
cdr3_length: 16
cdr3_aa: CASSFPGATNTGELFF
cdr3_nt: TGTGCCAGCAGCTTCCCCGGTGCCACGAACACCGGGGAGCTGTTTTTT

d_call: NA
j_call: TRBJ1-1
clone_size: NA
v_call: TRBV13
cdr3_length: 14
cdr3_aa: CASSSPGKDTEAFF
cdr3_nt: TGTGCCAGCAGCTCACCAGGGAAGGACACTGAAGCTTTCTTT

d_call: NA
j_call: TRBJ1-5
clone_size: NA
v_call: TRBV6-5
cdr3_length: 14
cdr3_aa: CASSADYSNQPQHF
cdr3_nt: TGTGCCAGCAGCGCGGACTATAGCAATCAGCCCCAGCATTTT

d_call: NA
j_call: TRBJ1-1
clone_size: few
v_call: TRBV5-1
cdr3_length: 15
cdr3_aa: CASSLEGGANTEAFF
cdr3_nt: TGCGCCAGCAGCTTGGAGGGTGGGGCCAACACTGAAGCTTTCTTT

d_call: TRBD2
j_call: TRBJ2-7
clone_size: NA
v_call: TRBV15
cdr3_length: 16
cdr3_aa: CATSPFGGGSSYEQYF
cdr3_nt: TGTGCCACCAGTCCCTTCGGGGGGGGGAGCTCCTACGAGCAGTACTTC

d_call: TRBD2
j_call: TRBJ2-7
clone_size: NA
v_call: TRBV10-3
cdr3_length: 14
cdr3_aa: CAISVVGGGYEQYF
cdr3_nt: TGTGCCATCAGTGTTGTCGGGGGAGGGTACGAGCAGTACTTC

d_call: NA
j_call: TRBJ1-2
clone_size: NA
v_call: TRBV5-6
cdr3_length: 15
cdr3_aa: CASSLTEGAYYGYTF
cdr3_nt: TGTGCCAGCAGCTTGACCGAAGGGGCTTACTATGGCTACACCTTC

d_call: TRBD2
j_call: TRBJ2-3
clone_size: NA
v_call: TRBV7-9
cdr3_length: 17
cdr3_aa: CASSPLRTAGGTDTQYF
cdr3_nt: TGTGCCAGCAGCCCCCTACGGACAGCGGGGGGAACAGATACGCAGTATTTT

d_call: NA
j_call: TRBJ1-1
clone_size: NA
v_call: TRBV5-1
cdr3_length: 15
cdr3_aa: CASSLGQNKYTEAFF
cdr3_nt: TGCGCCAGCAGCTTGGGTCAGAATAAGTACACTGAAGCTTTCTTT

d_call: TRBD1
j_call: TRBJ2-7
clone_size: NA
v_call: TRBV5-1
cdr3_length: 15
cdr3_aa: CASSWGQGVSYEQYF
cdr3_nt: TGCGCCAGCAGCTGGGGACAGGGAGTATCCTACGAGCAGTACTTC

d_call: NA
j_call: TRBJ1-5
clone_size: few
v_call: TRBV3-1/TRBV3-2
cdr3_length: 13
cdr3_aa: CASSQGGAQPQHF
cdr3_nt: TGTGCCAGCAGCCAAGGAGGCGCTCAGCCCCAGCATTTT

d_call: NA
j_call: TRBJ1-3
clone_size: NA
v_call: TRBV3-1/TRBV3-2
cdr3_length: 13
cdr3_aa: CASSQDQGNTIYF
cdr3_nt: TGTGCCAGCAGCCAAGACCAGGGGAACACCATATATTTT

d_call: NA
j_call: TRBJ1-4
clone_size: NA
v_call: TRBV20-1
cdr3_length: 11
cdr3_aa: CSARVGRQEFF
cdr3_nt: TGCAGTGCTAGAGTAGGGAGGCAGGAGTTTTTT

d_call: NA
j_call: TRBJ1-2
clone_size: NA
v_call: TRBV5-5
cdr3_length: 16
cdr3_aa: CASSMGAGRPNYGYTF
cdr3_nt: TGTGCCAGCAGCATGGGGGCGGGTCGACCTAACTATGGCTACACCTTC

d_call: TRBD1
j_call: TRBJ2-1
clone_size: NA
v_call: TRBV10-2
cdr3_length: 15
cdr3_aa: CASSGGQGVYNEQFF
cdr3_nt: TGCGCCAGCAGTGGAGGGCAGGGGGTATACAATGAGCAGTTCTTC

d_call: NA
j_call: TRBJ1-5
clone_size: once
v_call: TRBV6-5
cdr3_length: 13
cdr3_aa: CASNNGGGQPQHF
cdr3_nt: TGTGCCAGCAATAACGGGGGAGGTCAGCCCCAGCATTTT